This T cell receptor beta chain was recovered during a study of OX40 agonist ivuxolimab in advanced cancers. The data were produced by immunoSEQ multiplex PCR, yet TCRdb's version contains in-frame clones alone and is incomplete. Among some 35,000 clones listed, 70% to 85% were seen once. Overall study findings and caveats: Undetermined was the antigen specificity of the expanded peripheral T cells.

Note on this clone: Its antigen remains unknown.

The sequence came from an adult with an advanced solid tumor such as melanoma, head and neck, liver or kidney cancer. Sequences were derived from CD4+ or CD8+ T cells sorted from blood, sampled in a trial of the OX40 agonist ivuxolimab.

The CDR3 DNA sequence: TGTGCCAGCAGCTTAGATAAGAACACTGAAGCTTTCTTT. Its translation: CASSLDKNTEAFF. This chain joins TRBV7-7 and TRBJ1-1; the D is unclear. V was cut by 1 base and J by 1 base, with 4 bases left in between. This CDR3 spans 13 amino acids. Germline lookup yields CDR1 SSHAT and CDR2 FNYEAQ (reference sequence).